Following are 25 T cell receptor beta chains from one sample sequenced in a study of shared clonotypes between healthy human individuals. Sequencing was performed with immunoSEQ multiplex PCR; in TCRdb, only in-frame clones are kept and a portion is missing. The table includes over 800,000 clones, about 91% detected once. Naive CD8 populations comprised CD45RO-negative cells positively selected for CCR7, excluding terminally differentiated effector memory CD45RA+ cells. The sequencing input was naive CD8+ T cells sorted from blood. Receptor source: a man between 25 and 39 years old in good health.

This clone has only one observation. The chain joins TRBV7-2 to TRBJ2-7; no reliable D call. Per the germline V gene, CDR1 is SGHTA and CDR2 is FQGNSA. The CDR3 is 19 amino acids. The germline V and J ends were trimmed by 2 bases and 3 bases, with 26 bases remaining between them. The CDR3 DNA is TGTGCCAGCAGCTTAAACCTCATCCCCTCCGGACGGATAAGCTACGAGCAGTACTTC. As protein: CASSLNLIPSGRISYEQYF. Based on the CDR3 plus reference TRBV7-2 and TRBJ2-7, the full variable domain is GAGVSQSPSNKVTEKGKDVELRCDPISGHTALYWYRQSLGQGLEFLIYFQGNSAPDKSGLPSDRFSAERTGGSVSTLTIQRTQQEDSAVYLCASSLNLIPSGRISYEQYFGPGTRLTVT.

CDR3 coding DNA: TGTGCCAGCAGTTTGAGGACTAGCGGGAGCCCGAACACCGGGGAGCTGTTTTTT. Translation: CASSLRTSGSPNTGELFF. The chain uses TRBV27 and TRBJ2-2, with 13 bases aligning to TRBD2. The length of the CDR3 is 18 residues. V lost 3 bases to trimming and J lost 0 bases; unmatched junction nucleotides: 4. Per the germline V gene, CDR1 is MNHEY and CDR2 is SMNVEV (reference sequence).

The CDR3 DNA reads as TGTGCCAGCAGCGTAGGTAGGGGCGCTAAGGACGAGCAGTACTTC. This translates into CASSVGRGAKDEQYF. This chain joins TRBV9 and TRBJ2-7; the D gene is possibly TRBD1 (5 bases). The germline CDR1 and CDR2 sequences are SGDLS and YYNGEE. The CDR3 runs to 15 residues. Deletions cut 0 bases from V and 5 bases from J, with 15 bases between.

This chain joins TRBV27 and TRBJ2-2; D gene uncertain. The V end was cut by 0 bases, the J end by 5 bases, with 19 bases between. The CDR3 contains 18 residues. Germline V CDR1 and CDR2: MNHEY, SMNVEV (reference sequence). Written as DNA, the CDR3 is TGTGCCAGCAGTTTATCCAAGGGTCATACTCTATTGACCGGGGAGCTGTTTTTT. It specifies CASSLSKGHTLLTGELFF.

This clone came up a few times. V gene TRBV15 combines with J gene TRBJ1-5; a possible D gene is TRBD1 (5 bases). The CDR3 covers 14 residues. Germline V gene data show CDR1 as LNHNV and CDR2 as YYDKDF (reference sequence). Trimming took 0 bases from V and 3 from J, leaving 6 bases between them. The CDR3 DNA reads TGTGCCACCAGCAGAGACAGGGACAATCAGCCCCAGCATTTT. Residues: CATSRDRDNQPQHF. Full variable domain (rest looked up from reference TRBV15 and TRBJ1-5): DAMVIQNPRYQVTQFGKPVTLSCSQTLNHNVMYWYQQKSSQAPKLLFHYYDKDFNNEADTPDNFQSRRPNTSFCFLDIRSPGLGDTAMYLCATSRDRDNQPQHFGDGTRLSIL.

The chain combines TRBV27 with TRBJ2-7, with D perhaps TRBD2 (6 bases). The CDR3 loop spans 15 amino acids. CDR1 and CDR2 from the germline V gene are MNHEY and SMNVEV (reference sequence). V lost 6 bases to trimming and J lost 4 bases, with 19 bases between them. The CDR3 region has the DNA TGTGCCAGCAGGGGTCAGGGAGGAGAATCTTACGAGCAGTACTTC. Residues: CASRGQGGESYEQYF.

The rearrangement links TRBV4-3 to TRBJ2-1; D remains ambiguous. Germline V gene sequence: CDR1 LGHNA, CDR2 YSLEER. This CDR3 has 16 residues. The V end lost 1 base, the J end lost 0 bases, and 10 bases lay between the germline ends. CDR3 nucleotide sequence: TGCGCCAGCAGCCAAGGATGGGAAATCTCCTACAATGAGCAGTTCTTC. It yields the protein CASSQGWEISYNEQFF.

The V call is TRBV28, the J call TRBJ2-5; perhaps TRBD2 as D (7 bases). Between the trimmed V and J ends, which lost 5 bases and 2 bases, there was a span of 27 bases. The germline V gene encodes CDR1 MDHEN and CDR2 SYDVKM. The CDR3 has 19 residues. The CDR3 DNA is TGTGCCAGCAGTCCGTGGGCGGGGGCCCCTGCCGGGAGGCAAGAGACCCAGTACTTC. Residues: CASSPWAGAPAGRQETQYF.

The rearrangement joins TRBV29-1 to TRBJ2-5; no clear D gene. In germline, CDR1 is SQVTM, CDR2 ANQGSEA. There are 12 residues in the CDR3. Trimming cost V 3 bases and J 3 bases, with 8 bases left between them. CDR3 loop: CSVEGNEETQYF. Written as DNA, the CDR3 is TGCAGCGTTGAGGGCAACGAAGAGACCCAGTACTTC.

This chain connects TRBV28 to TRBJ2-3, with D perhaps assigned TRBD1 or TRBD2 (5 bases each). This CDR3 spans 18 amino acids. CDR1 is MDHEN, CDR2 SYDVKM, per germline. V lost 3 bases to trimming and J lost 0 bases, with 19 bases between them. The CDR3 protein is CASSLDPRDVHSTDTQYF. The DNA for the CDR3 is TGTGCCAGCAGTTTGGATCCCCGGGACGTACATAGCACAGATACGCAGTATTTT.

V and J are TRBV9 and TRBJ2-3, with a tentative D call TRBD2 (6 bases). V lost 4 bases and J 1 base, leaving 10 bases between the germline ends. The CDR3 spans 14 residues. From germline, CDR1 is SGDLS and CDR2 YYNGEE. This chain's CDR3 is CASSPWGGTDTQYF. In DNA, the CDR3 is TGTGCCAGCAGCCCGTGGGGGGGCACAGATACGCAGTATTTT. Full variable domain (remainder filled in from reference TRBV9 and TRBJ2-3): DSGVTQTPKHLITATGQRVTLRCSPRSGDLSVYWYQQSLDQGLQFLIQYYNGEERAKGNILERFSAQQFPDLHSELNLSSLELGDSALYFCASSPWGGTDTQYFGPGTRLTVL.

This chain joins TRBV7-8 and TRBJ2-1; no clear D gene. Trimming took 1 base from V and 0 from J, leaving 7 bases between them. The CDR3 sequence is 15 residues long. Germline CDR1 is SGHVS and CDR2 is FQNEAQ. CDR3 amino acids: CASSLVGDSYNEQFF. CDR3 nucleotides: TGTGCCAGCAGCTTAGTTGGGGACTCCTACAATGAGCAGTTCTTC.

This clone showed up just once. This chain links TRBV19 with TRBJ1-4; D remains unclear. Per germline, CDR1 LNHDA and CDR2 SQIVND (reference sequence). CDR3 size: 14 residues. V gave up 5 bases and J gave up 4 bases, with 11 bases separating them. The CDR3 region is CASSPGPNNEKLFF. CDR3 coding DNA: TGTGCCAGTAGTCCCGGCCCGAATAATGAAAAACTGTTTTTT.

This clone was counted a single time. The chain has TRBV9 and TRBJ2-1; 7 positions agree with TRBD2. V lost 0 bases and J lost 4; bases outside the gene matches: 4. The CDR3 runs 15 residues. The germline gives CDR1 SGDLS, CDR2 YYNGEE. The CDR3 sequence: CASSVEASGYNEQFF. CDR3 DNA: TGTGCCAGCAGCGTAGAGGCTAGCGGTTACAATGAGCAGTTCTTC.

This clone showed up just a few times. The chain is built from TRBV7-6 and TRBJ1-1; 7 positions agree with TRBD1. Per the germline V gene, CDR1 is SGHVS and CDR2 is FNYEAQ. There are 13 residues in the CDR3. V lost 3 bases and J lost 4; bases outside the gene matches: 2. The CDR3 nucleotides are TGTGCCAGCAGCTTGACAGGGCGCACTGAAGCTTTCTTT. Encoded protein: CASSLTGRTEAFF.

This clone was detected once. The sample holds other DNA sequences that translate to the same CDR3. The V and J genes are TRBV9 and TRBJ2-1; 8 bases map to TRBD2. The CDR3 totals 15 residues. J was trimmed by 0 bases and V by 4 bases; bases with no gene match: 3. The germline CDR1 and CDR2 sequences are SGDLS and YYNGEE. The CDR3 DNA reads as TGTGCCAGCAGCCCAAGCGGGAGCTCCTACAATGAGCAGTTCTTC. It is translated as CASSPSGSSYNEQFF.

The rearrangement joins TRBV29-1 to TRBJ2-7; tentatively, D is TRBD1 (6 bases). The CDR3 spans 14 residues. CDR1 is SQVTM and CDR2 is ANQGSEA in the germline V gene. Trimming took off 2 bases at V and 3 bases at J, with 14 bases between the two ends. The CDR3: CSVEITQQGYEQYF. In DNA, the CDR3 is TGCAGCGTTGAAATCACACAACAGGGCTACGAGCAGTACTTC.

The J gene is TRBJ2-1, the V gene TRBV7-9, with TRBD2 matching over 8 bases. V shed 9 bases and J 0 bases; nucleotides not matched to a gene: 13. Germline V gene sequence: CDR1 SEHNR, CDR2 FQNEAQ (reference sequence). This CDR3 contains 17 residues. The CDR3 sequence is CASESGGSGISYNEQFF. The CDR3 DNA follows: TGTGCCAGTGAATCCGGGGGTAGCGGGATCTCCTACAATGAGCAGTTCTTC.

This chain links TRBV2 with TRBJ2-1; D may be TRBD2 (5 bases). The germline V gene has CDR1 SNHLY and CDR2 FYNNEI. This CDR3 is 15 amino acids long. V lost 5 bases and J 5 bases, leaving 16 bases between the germline ends. CDR3 coding DNA: TGTGCCAGCAGTTTTCTATCGGACGGGAACAATGAGCAGTTCTTC. Its translation: CASSFLSDGNNEQFF.

This clone appeared a few times. The chain uses TRBV7-8 and TRBJ1-5; unclear D gene. V lost 1 base to trimming and J lost 1 base, with 14 bases between them. The length of the CDR3 is 17 residues. Germline CDR1 is SGHVS and CDR2 is FQNEAQ. The CDR3: CASSLGGGRLSNQPQHF. The CDR3 bases are TGTGCCAGCAGCTTAGGGGGTGGGAGGCTCAGCAATCAGCCCCAGCATTTT. The full variable domain, rest sourced from reference TRBV7-8 and TRBJ1-5, is GAGVSQSPRYKVAKRGQDVALRCDPISGHVSLFWYQQALGQGPEFLTYFQNEAQLDKSGLPSDRFFAERPEGSVSTLKIQRTQQEDSAVYLCASSLGGGRLSNQPQHFGDGTRLSIL.

This clone was recorded only once. The V call is TRBV30, the J call TRBJ2-7; D is ambiguous. Germline V gene lookup returns CDR1 GTSNPN and CDR2 SVGIG (reference sequence). The CDR3 totals 13 residues. Deletions cut 7 bases from V and 2 bases from J, with 15 bases between. Here the CDR3 DNA reads TGTGCCTTATTTTGGGGTACGCCCTACGAGCAGTACTTC. Residues: CALFWGTPYEQYF.

This rearrangement joins TRBV27 to TRBJ2-3, with D possibly matching TRBD2 (6 bases). The CDR3 loop spans 16 amino acids. V lost 0 bases and J 1 base, leaving 11 bases between the germline ends. Looked up from germline, CDR1 is MNHEY and CDR2 is SMNVEV (reference sequence). The CDR3 nucleotides read TGTGCCAGCAGTTTATCGAGAGGAGGGGGCACAGATACGCAGTATTTT. It specifies CASSLSRGGGTDTQYF.

V is TRBV9 and J is TRBJ2-3; D is possibly TRBD1 (5 bases). Looked up from germline, CDR1 is SGDLS and CDR2 is YYNGEE. This CDR3 contains 15 residues. Trimming cost V 0 bases and J 3 bases, with 11 bases left between them. The CDR3 region is CASSVEGAQTDTQYF. CDR3 DNA: TGTGCCAGCAGCGTAGAAGGGGCCCAGACAGATACGCAGTATTTT.

The count of this clone is one. The chain employs TRBV7-9 and TRBJ2-7; TRBD2 matches 12 bases. CDR1 is SEHNR and CDR2 is FQNEAQ in the germline V gene (reference sequence). V lost 5 bases, J lost 4 bases, and 6 bases stayed unmatched. CDR3 length: 15 residues. Written as DNA, the CDR3 is TGTGCCAGCAGCACGACTAGCGGGAGTGGGTACGAGCAGTACTTC. Its translation is CASSTTSGSGYEQYF.

With regard to this clone: This sample includes further DNA sequences coding for the same CDR3. V is TRBV27 and J is TRBJ2-1; D gene ambiguous. Germline CDR1 MNHEY, CDR2 SMNVEV (reference sequence). With 3 bases removed from V and 0 bases from J, the gap between germline ends came to 6 bases. The CDR3 is 14 residues long. Here the CDR3 DNA reads TGTGCCAGCAGTTTTGGCCTCTCCTACAATGAGCAGTTCTTC. It yields the protein CASSFGLSYNEQFF.